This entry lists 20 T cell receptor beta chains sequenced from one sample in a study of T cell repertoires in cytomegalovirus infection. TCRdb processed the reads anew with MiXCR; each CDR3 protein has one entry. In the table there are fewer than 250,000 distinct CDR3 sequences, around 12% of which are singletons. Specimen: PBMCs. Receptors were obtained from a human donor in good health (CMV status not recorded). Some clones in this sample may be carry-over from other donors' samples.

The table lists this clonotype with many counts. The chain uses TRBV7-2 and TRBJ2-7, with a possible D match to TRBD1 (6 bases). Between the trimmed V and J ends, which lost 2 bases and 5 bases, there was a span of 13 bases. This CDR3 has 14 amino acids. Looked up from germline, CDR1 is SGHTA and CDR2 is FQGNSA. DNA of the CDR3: TGTGCCAGCAGCTTAAAGGGACAATCCCACGAGCAGTACTTC. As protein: CASSLKGQSHEQYF.

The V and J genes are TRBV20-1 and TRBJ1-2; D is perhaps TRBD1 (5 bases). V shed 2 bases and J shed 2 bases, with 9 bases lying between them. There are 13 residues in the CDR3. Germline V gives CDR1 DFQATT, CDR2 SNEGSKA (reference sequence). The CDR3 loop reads CSARRGENYGYTF. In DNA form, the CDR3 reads TGCAGTGCTAGACGGGGGGAGAACTATGGCTACACCTTC.

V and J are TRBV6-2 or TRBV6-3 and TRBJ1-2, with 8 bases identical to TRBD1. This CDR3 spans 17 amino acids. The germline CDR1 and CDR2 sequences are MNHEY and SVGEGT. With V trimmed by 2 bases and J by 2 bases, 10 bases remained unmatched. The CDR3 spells CASSYLLTGQENYGYTF. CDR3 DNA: TGTGCCAGCAGTTACCTCCTAACGGGACAGGAGAACTATGGCTACACCTTC.

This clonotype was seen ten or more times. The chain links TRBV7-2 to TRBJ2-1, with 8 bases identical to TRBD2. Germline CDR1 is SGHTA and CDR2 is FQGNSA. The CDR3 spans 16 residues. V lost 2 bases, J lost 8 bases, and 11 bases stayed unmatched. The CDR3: CASSLSPGGPKYEQFF. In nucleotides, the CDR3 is TGTGCCAGCAGCTTAAGTCCGGGAGGGCCTAAGTATGAGCAGTTCTTC. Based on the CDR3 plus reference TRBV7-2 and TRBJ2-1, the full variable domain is GAGVSQSPSNKVTEKGKDVELRCDPISGHTALYWYRQSLGQGLEFLIYFQGNSAPDKSGLPSDRFSAERTGGSVSTLTIQRTQQEDSAVYLCASSLSPGGPKYEQFFGPGTRLTVL.

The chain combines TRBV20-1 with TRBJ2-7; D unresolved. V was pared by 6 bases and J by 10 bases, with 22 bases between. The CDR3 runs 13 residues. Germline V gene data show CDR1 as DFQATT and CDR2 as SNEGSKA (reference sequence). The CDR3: CSAAYRATAGQYF. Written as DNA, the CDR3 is TGCAGTGCCGCTTATAGGGCCACGGCTGGTCAGTACTTC.

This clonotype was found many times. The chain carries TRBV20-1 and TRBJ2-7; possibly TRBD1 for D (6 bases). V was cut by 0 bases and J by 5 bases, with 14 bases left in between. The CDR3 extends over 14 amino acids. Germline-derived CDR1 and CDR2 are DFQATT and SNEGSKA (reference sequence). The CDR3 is CSARDLSRGNEQYF. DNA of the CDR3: TGCAGTGCTAGAGACCTATCCAGGGGTAACGAGCAGTACTTC.

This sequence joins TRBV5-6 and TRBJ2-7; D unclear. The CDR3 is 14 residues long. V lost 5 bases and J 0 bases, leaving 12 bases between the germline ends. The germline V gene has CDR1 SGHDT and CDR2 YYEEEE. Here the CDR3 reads CASSDGPSSYEQYF. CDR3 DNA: TGTGCCAGCAGTGACGGACCGAGCTCCTACGAGCAGTACTTC.

The CDR3 nucleotides are TGTGCCAGTAGTATCAGGGTACCTCCCAATCAGCCCCAGCATTTT. As protein: CASSIRVPPNQPQHF. The chain combines TRBV19 with TRBJ1-5, with a possible D match to TRBD1 (5 bases). The V gene lost 3 bases and the J gene lost 3 bases, with 12 bases spanning the gap. The CDR3 contains 15 residues. Looked up from germline, CDR1 is LNHDA and CDR2 is SQIVND (reference sequence).

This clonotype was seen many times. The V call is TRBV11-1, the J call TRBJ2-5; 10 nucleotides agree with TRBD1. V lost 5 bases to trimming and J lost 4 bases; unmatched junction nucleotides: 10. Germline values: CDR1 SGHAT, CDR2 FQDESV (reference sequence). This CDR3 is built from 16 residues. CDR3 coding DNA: TGTGCCAGCAGCCACCGGACAGGGGGGTCTGTAGAGACCCAGTACTTC. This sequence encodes CASSHRTGGSVETQYF.

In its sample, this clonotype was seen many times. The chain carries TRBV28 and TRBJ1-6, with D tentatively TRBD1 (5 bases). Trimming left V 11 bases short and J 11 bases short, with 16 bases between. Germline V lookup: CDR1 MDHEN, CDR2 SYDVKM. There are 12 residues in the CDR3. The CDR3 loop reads CAEGRIGTPLHF. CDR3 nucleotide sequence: TGTGCCGAGGGGAGAATAGGGACACCCCTCCACTTT. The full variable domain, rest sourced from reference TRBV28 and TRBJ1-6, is DVKVTQSSRYLVKRTGEKVFLECVQDMDHENMFWYRQDPGLGLRLIYFSYDVKMKEKGDIPEGYSVSREKKERFSLILESASTNQTSMYLCAEGRIGTPLHFGNGTRLTVT.

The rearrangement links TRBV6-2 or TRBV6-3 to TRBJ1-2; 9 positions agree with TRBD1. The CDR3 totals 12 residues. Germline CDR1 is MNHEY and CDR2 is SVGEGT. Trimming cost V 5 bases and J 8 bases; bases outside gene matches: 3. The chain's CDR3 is CASSGTGRGYTF. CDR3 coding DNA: TGTGCCAGCAGTGGGACAGGGCGAGGCTACACCTTC.

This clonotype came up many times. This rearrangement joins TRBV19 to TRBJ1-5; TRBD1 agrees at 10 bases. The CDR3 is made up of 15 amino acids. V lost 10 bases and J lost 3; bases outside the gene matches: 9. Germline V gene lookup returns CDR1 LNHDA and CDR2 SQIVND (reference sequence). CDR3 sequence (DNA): TGTGCCACCTCACTTGGGACAGGGGACAATCAGCCCCAGCATTTT. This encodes CATSLGTGDNQPQHF.

CDR3 region: CASSLSGRRNEQFF. The CDR3 DNA reads TGTGCCAGCAGTTTATCCGGTCGTCGCAATGAGCAGTTCTTC. This chain joins TRBV27 and TRBJ2-1; D is unclear. This CDR3 spans 14 amino acids. Germline CDR1 MNHEY, CDR2 SMNVEV (reference sequence). Trimming removed 0 bases at V and 6 bases at J, with 9 bases between.

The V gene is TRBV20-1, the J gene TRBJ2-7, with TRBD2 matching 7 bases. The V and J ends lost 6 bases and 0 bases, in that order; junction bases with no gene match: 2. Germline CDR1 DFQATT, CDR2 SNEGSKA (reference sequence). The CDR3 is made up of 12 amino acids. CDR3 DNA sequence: TGCAGTGCAGGCGGGGGCTCCTACGAGCAGTACTTC. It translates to CSAGGGSYEQYF.

The CDR3, as DNA: TGTGCCAGCAGTTACCGCGGGGGTGAAAAACTGTTTTTT. Residues: CASSYRGGEKLFF. The V and J genes are TRBV6-6 and TRBJ1-4; a possible D gene is TRBD1 (5 bases). Per germline, CDR1 MNHNY and CDR2 SVGAGI (reference sequence). V was clipped by 2 bases and J by 7 bases, with 8 bases between them. The CDR3 runs to 13 residues.

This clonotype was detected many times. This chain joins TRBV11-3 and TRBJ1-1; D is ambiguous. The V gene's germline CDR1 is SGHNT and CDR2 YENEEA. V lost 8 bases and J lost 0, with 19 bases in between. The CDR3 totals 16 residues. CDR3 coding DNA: TGTGCCAGCTTCTGGATTAACAGACGGATGAACACTGAAGCTTTCTTT. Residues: CASFWINRRMNTEAFF.

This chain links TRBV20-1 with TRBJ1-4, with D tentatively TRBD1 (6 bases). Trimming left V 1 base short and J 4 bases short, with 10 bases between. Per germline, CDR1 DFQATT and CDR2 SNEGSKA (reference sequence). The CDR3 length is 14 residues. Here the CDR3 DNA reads TGCAGTGCTAGAGCGGACAGATATAATGAAAAACTGTTTTTT. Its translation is CSARADRYNEKLFF.

The CDR3 DNA follows: TGTGCCAGCAGCGTAGGAATGGTGAACACTGAAGCTTTCTTT. This gives the protein CASSVGMVNTEAFF. V is TRBV9 and J is TRBJ1-1, with D hard to call. CDR3 size: 14 residues. Looked up from germline, CDR1 is SGDLS and CDR2 is YYNGEE. Trimming took off 0 bases at V and 0 bases at J, with 6 bases between the two ends.

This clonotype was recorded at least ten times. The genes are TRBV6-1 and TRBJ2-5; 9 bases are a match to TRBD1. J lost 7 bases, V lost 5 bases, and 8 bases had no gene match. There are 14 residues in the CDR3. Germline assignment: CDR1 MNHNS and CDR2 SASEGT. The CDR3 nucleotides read TGTGCCAGCAGTTCCGGGACAGGGATGGCGACCCAGTACTTC. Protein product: CASSSGTGMATQYF.

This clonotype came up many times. CDR3 in amino acids: CASSLVAGKYGELFF. CDR3 sequence (DNA): TGCGCCAGCAGCTTGGTTGCAGGGAAATACGGGGAGCTGTTTTTT. This chain joins TRBV5-1 and TRBJ2-2, with a possible D match to TRBD1 (5 bases). Per germline, CDR1 SGHRS and CDR2 YFSETQ. V was shortened by 0 bases and J by 7 bases, with 13 bases between the two germline ends. The CDR3 loop spans 15 amino acids.